This record concerns one T cell receptor (beta chain) sequence. The data belong to a study of blood T cell repertoires in COVID-19. Looking at the study overall: Samples representing acute and convalescent COVID-19 were sourced from the United States, Italy and Spain. Nucleic acid was either cDNA or gDNA, and it came from T cells, B-cell-depleted T cells, or PBMCs.

Per the authors' pipeline: The authors estimated nucleated cell counts from reference gene primer amplification. Repertoires were generated with immunoSEQ multiplex PCR, while TCRdb's copy carries only in-frame clones and drops some. That table furnishes V, J and clone size, whereas the DNA furnished D and trimming. The table lists 250,000 to 350,000 clones, around 89% of them singletons. Patients of the Seattle cohort, enrolled during active infection, were followed longitudinally. Sequencing used peripheral blood. The clonotype was recovered from a woman aged 45-59 years with COVID-19, enrolled during active disease.

This CDR3 is CASSYQGGITDTQYF. The DNA for the CDR3 is TGTGCCAGCAGTTACCAGGGGGGTATTACAGATACGCAGTATTTT. J is TRBJ2-3 and V is TRBV6-6, with D possibly TRBD1 on 7 matching bases. Germline-derived CDR1 and CDR2 are MNHNY and SVGAGI (reference sequence). The CDR3 is made up of 15 amino acids. The germline V and J ends were trimmed by 2 bases and 3 bases, with 12 bases remaining between them.